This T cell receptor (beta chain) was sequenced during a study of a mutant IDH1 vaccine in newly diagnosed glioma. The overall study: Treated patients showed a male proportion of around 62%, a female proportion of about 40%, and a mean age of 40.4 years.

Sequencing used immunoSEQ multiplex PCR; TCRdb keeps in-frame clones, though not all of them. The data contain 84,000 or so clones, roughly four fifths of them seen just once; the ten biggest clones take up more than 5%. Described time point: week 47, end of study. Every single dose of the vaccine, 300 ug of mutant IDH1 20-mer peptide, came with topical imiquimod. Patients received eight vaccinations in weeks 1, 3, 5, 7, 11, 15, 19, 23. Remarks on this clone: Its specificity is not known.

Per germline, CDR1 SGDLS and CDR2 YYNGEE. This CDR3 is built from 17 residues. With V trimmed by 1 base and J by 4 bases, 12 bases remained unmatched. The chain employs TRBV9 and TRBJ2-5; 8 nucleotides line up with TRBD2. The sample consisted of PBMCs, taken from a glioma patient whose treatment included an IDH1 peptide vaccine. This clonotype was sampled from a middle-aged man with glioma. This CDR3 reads CASSVSSGSDDGETQYF. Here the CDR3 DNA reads TGTGCCAGCAGCGTATCGAGCGGGAGTGATGACGGAGAGACCCAGTACTTC.